The rows below give T cell receptor beta chains drawn from one sample of a study of T cells in localized non-small cell lung cancer. Data came from immunoSEQ multiplex PCR; TCRdb stores just in-frame clones and leaves some out. The sample comprises over 2,000 clones, over 25% of which are singletons, and 10% rests with the top ten. Sequenced material: lung tumor tissue, taken before any cancer treatment. The source is a man between 35 and 75 years old with stage III squamous cell lung carcinoma. Each CDR3 is given with its conserved first and last residue. The D gene is left open where the match is weak.

d_call: TRBD2
v_call: TRBV10-3
j_call: TRBJ2-3
cdr3_aa: CAISEFSGGTSTDTQYF

d_call: -
v_call: TRBV7-6
j_call: TRBJ2-2
cdr3_aa: CASSLYQGPTGELFF

d_call: -
v_call: TRBV11-3
j_call: TRBJ1-5
cdr3_aa: CASSLAGVEQPQHF

d_call: -
v_call: TRBV23-1
j_call: TRBJ1-2
cdr3_aa: CASSFQQNYGYTF

d_call: -
v_call: TRBV25-1
j_call: TRBJ2-5
cdr3_aa: CASSELRGRIETQYF

d_call: TRBD1
v_call: TRBV5-1
j_call: TRBJ2-5
cdr3_aa: CASSLAFGTGVETQYF

d_call: TRBD2
v_call: TRBV11-3
j_call: TRBJ2-2
cdr3_aa: CASSSIAGNTGELFF

d_call: -
v_call: TRBV14
j_call: TRBJ2-3
cdr3_aa: CASNGNTDTQYF

d_call: TRBD2
v_call: TRBV6-8
j_call: TRBJ2-3
cdr3_aa: CAISPTSGDGDTQYF

d_call: TRBD1
v_call: TRBV29-1
j_call: TRBJ1-2
cdr3_aa: CSVEPSTGRGYTF

d_call: -
v_call: TRBV11-3
j_call: TRBJ2-1
cdr3_aa: CASSLAGRYRPANYNEQFF

d_call: TRBD2
v_call: TRBV6-8
j_call: TRBJ2-1
cdr3_aa: CASKRDLSYNEQFF

d_call: -
v_call: TRBV6-8
j_call: TRBJ2-6
cdr3_aa: CASGSGPLLSGANVLTF

d_call: TRBD1
v_call: TRBV19
j_call: TRBJ1-2
cdr3_aa: CASRRDRGIYGYTF

d_call: TRBD1
v_call: TRBV11-3
j_call: TRBJ1-6
cdr3_aa: CASSLDRGPNSPLHF

d_call: -
v_call: TRBV18
j_call: TRBJ1-4
cdr3_aa: CASSPGRNEKLFF

d_call: -
v_call: TRBV18
j_call: TRBJ2-6
cdr3_aa: CASSPPSRPGANVLTF

d_call: -
v_call: TRBV19
j_call: TRBJ1-4
cdr3_aa: CASSPGPGTNEKLFF

d_call: -
v_call: TRBV18
j_call: TRBJ1-4
cdr3_aa: CASSLIRGNEKLFF

d_call: TRBD1
v_call: TRBV11-3
j_call: TRBJ2-2
cdr3_aa: CASSTGQRTGELFF

d_call: -
v_call: TRBV29-1
j_call: TRBJ2-5
cdr3_aa: CSVPPMGMWETQYF

d_call: TRBD1
v_call: TRBV11-3
j_call: TRBJ2-2
cdr3_aa: CASSSQGSSTGELFF

d_call: -
v_call: TRBV7-5
j_call: TRBJ1-1
cdr3_aa: CASSNTDRVATEAFF

d_call: -
v_call: TRBV10-2
j_call: TRBJ2-5
cdr3_aa: CASAPQGETQYF

d_call: -
v_call: TRBV9
j_call: TRBJ1-5
cdr3_aa: CASRVGSSNQPQHF

d_call: -
v_call: TRBV5-1
j_call: TRBJ1-2
cdr3_aa: CASSLNRDHPYGYTF

d_call: TRBD2
v_call: TRBV7-7
j_call: TRBJ2-1
cdr3_aa: CASSFGLAGSDEQFF

d_call: -
v_call: TRBV19
j_call: TRBJ2-1
cdr3_aa: CASIPPGSSYNEQFF

d_call: -
v_call: TRBV11-3
j_call: TRBJ2-1
cdr3_aa: CASSAGSGANNEQFF

d_call: TRBD1
v_call: TRBV11-3
j_call: TRBJ2-7
cdr3_aa: CASSPLVDRGQGFSYEQYF

d_call: -
v_call: TRBV19
j_call: TRBJ1-5
cdr3_aa: CASRRDAAQPQHF

d_call: TRBD2
v_call: TRBV11-3
j_call: TRBJ2-7
cdr3_aa: CASSLGGGAHYEQYF

d_call: TRBD1
v_call: TRBV18
j_call: TRBJ1-2
cdr3_aa: CASSPDRGNGYTF

d_call: -
v_call: TRBV6-8
j_call: TRBJ1-1
cdr3_aa: CASLWGGTEAFF

d_call: -
v_call: TRBV9
j_call: TRBJ1-1
cdr3_aa: CASSVAPVGTEAFF

d_call: -
v_call: TRBV10-2
j_call: TRBJ2-3
cdr3_aa: CASSANLVFADTQYF

d_call: -
v_call: TRBV6-8
j_call: TRBJ1-5
cdr3_aa: CASRTPLSPNQPQHF

d_call: TRBD1
v_call: TRBV19
j_call: TRBJ2-2
cdr3_aa: CASSMIAGGSGELFF

d_call: -
v_call: TRBV6-8
j_call: TRBJ2-1
cdr3_aa: CASSDNSQPPYNEQFF

d_call: -
v_call: TRBV9
j_call: TRBJ2-1
cdr3_aa: CASSVGPASAYNEQFF

d_call: TRBD1
v_call: TRBV11-3
j_call: TRBJ2-2
cdr3_aa: CASSARTGAGGELFF

d_call: -
v_call: TRBV19
j_call: TRBJ2-4
cdr3_aa: CATSGGSGLNIQYF

d_call: TRBD1
v_call: TRBV28
j_call: TRBJ1-1
cdr3_aa: CASSPRTGGRTEAFF

d_call: TRBD2
v_call: TRBV18
j_call: TRBJ2-1
cdr3_aa: CASSPALLGLAGGVEQFF

d_call: -
v_call: TRBV6-8
j_call: TRBJ2-1
cdr3_aa: CATSRKTSLSYNEQFF

d_call: -
v_call: TRBV18
j_call: TRBJ2-1
cdr3_aa: CASSRLGGLNEQFF

d_call: -
v_call: TRBV11-3
j_call: TRBJ2-2
cdr3_aa: CASSRGMNTGELFF

d_call: -
v_call: TRBV10-2
j_call: TRBJ1-6
cdr3_aa: CASSSDYNSPLHF

d_call: -
v_call: TRBV9
j_call: TRBJ1-2
cdr3_aa: CASSDFYRWNYGYTF

d_call: -
v_call: TRBV11-3
j_call: TRBJ2-7
cdr3_aa: CASSQGEVHYEQYF

d_call: -
v_call: TRBV7-5
j_call: TRBJ2-1
cdr3_aa: CASSPTRVSYNEQFF

d_call: TRBD2
v_call: TRBV6-8
j_call: TRBJ2-3
cdr3_aa: CASSGRTSSSTDTQYF

d_call: -
v_call: TRBV11-3
j_call: TRBJ1-6
cdr3_aa: CASSLGGGGRPSPLHF

d_call: -
v_call: TRBV9
j_call: TRBJ1-5
cdr3_aa: CASSVGGYSNQPQHF

d_call: TRBD1
v_call: TRBV9
j_call: TRBJ1-1
cdr3_aa: CASSAMTGRTEAFF

d_call: -
v_call: TRBV6-8
j_call: TRBJ1-1
cdr3_aa: CASSYLGSNTEAFF